The subject of this entry is one T cell receptor (beta chain). Sequencing used cDNA as its template, made by extracting RNA and reverse transcribing it. Sequenced by immunoSEQ multiplex PCR; TCRdb stores in-frame clones only, minus some. Of fewer than 200,000 clones in the sample, approximately 62% were seen once. As for treatment: oral pan-JAK inhibitor, 5-10 mg twice daily. The source of the sample is a study of CD8+ T cells in alopecia areata. CDR3 length equals 12 residues. The V end was cut by 1 base, the J end by 11 bases, with 14 bases between. Germline lookup yields CDR1 SQVTM and CDR2 ANQGSEA.

The rearrangement uses TRBV29-1 and TRBJ1-1; D not certain. This clonotype was sampled from a human donor with alopecia areata. The input for sequencing was CD4+ T cells sorted from blood, taken at week 24, from a patient treated with tofacitinib. CDR3 in DNA: TGCAGCGTTGAAGTTGGTCGTAGTAAGGCTTTCTTT. This encodes CSVEVGRSKAFF.